Listed below are T cell receptor beta chains from one sample, sequenced in a study of cytomegalovirus exposure and HLA in healthy donors. Clones were sequenced by immunoSEQ multiplex PCR, and TCRdb holds only the in-frame ones, with some missing. In total, the table holds some 53,000 clones. The sample consisted of PBMCs. These receptor sequences come from a woman aged 60 to 75 in good health and CMV-seropositive. CDR3s include the opening cysteine and the closing phenylalanine or tryptophan. Each record gives: CDR3 DNA, CDR3 protein, D gene, V gene, J gene. D genes are given only for firm matches.

TGTGCCAGCAGCTCCACATTGACCGGGGAGCTGTTTTTT	CASSSTLTGELFF	-	TRBV11-1	TRBJ2-2
TGTGCCAGCAGTTACTCACAGAACACTGAAGCTTTCTTT	CASSYSQNTEAFF	-	TRBV6-6	TRBJ1-1
TGCGCCAGCAGCACACAGGGGCCGCCTAATGAAAAACTGTTTTTT	CASSTQGPPNEKLFF	TRBD1	TRBV5-1	TRBJ1-4
TGTGCCAGCAGTTTAGAGGCGGTTAACTATGGCTACACCTTC	CASSLEAVNYGYTF	-	TRBV28	TRBJ1-2
TGTGCCAGTAGCAGACAGGGATCCGGTAGCAATCAGCCCCAGCATTTT	CASSRQGSGSNQPQHF	TRBD1	TRBV19	TRBJ1-5
TGTGCCAGTAGTATAAGGGACACCAATCAGCCCCAGCATTTT	CASSIRDTNQPQHF	-	TRBV19	TRBJ1-5
TGCGCCAGCAGCCAAGATCGGATCGGCGGGAACACCATATATTTT	CASSQDRIGGNTIYF	-	TRBV4-3	TRBJ1-3
TGTGCCAGCAGCGTAGGCCAGGCCGCCGCCTACGAGCAGTACTTC	CASSVGQAAAYEQYF	-	TRBV9	TRBJ2-7
TGTGCCAGCAGCCGGCAAATCCCAGGTGCCTACGAGCAGTACTTC	CASSRQIPGAYEQYF	-	TRBV7-8	TRBJ2-7
TGTGCCAGCAGTCCAGGTTTTAGATCCTACGAGCAGTACTTC	CASSPGFRSYEQYF	-	TRBV28	TRBJ2-7
TGTGCCAGCAGTCTGCAGTTCGCAAACTATGGCTACACCTTC	CASSLQFANYGYTF	-	TRBV6-4	TRBJ1-2
TGTGCTAGCAGCCCCCCAGAGAGGGGCGGGGGGAAGAACACCGGGGAGCTGTTTTTT	CASSPPERGGGKNTGELFF	TRBD2	TRBV7-7	TRBJ2-2
TGTGCCAGTAGTGGGCCCGGGACTAGCGGGTTTGAGCAGTTCTTC	CASSGPGTSGFEQFF	TRBD2	TRBV19	TRBJ2-1
TGTGCCAGCAGCTTAGAGGCAGGGGCCACAGATACGCAGTATTTT	CASSLEAGATDTQYF	-	TRBV7-6	TRBJ2-3
TGTGCCAGCTCACCGACAGGGGCGGAAAAACTGTTTTTT	CASSPTGAEKLFF	TRBD1	TRBV18	TRBJ1-4
TGTGCCAGTAGTTGGTCCGGGACAGGGGTCTACGAGCAGTACTTC	CASSWSGTGVYEQYF	TRBD1	TRBV19	TRBJ2-7
TGTGCCAGCAGCCCTGGACAGCTTAATGAAAAACTGTTTTTT	CASSPGQLNEKLFF	-	TRBV5-6	TRBJ1-4
TGCAGTGCTAGGGTCGGAGAGACCCAGTACTTC	CSARVGETQYF	-	TRBV20-1	TRBJ2-5
TGTGCCACCAGCAGAGATTCGATGAGGGCCCAGGGCTACACCTTC	CATSRDSMRAQGYTF	-	TRBV15	TRBJ1-2
TGTGCCAGCATCCCCGGGGGACGAACCGGGGAGCTGTTTTTT	CASIPGGRTGELFF	-	TRBV7-9	TRBJ2-2
TGTGCCAGCAGTGCACTAGGTAGCTCCGACAATGAGCAGTTCTTC	CASSALGSSDNEQFF	-	TRBV7-8	TRBJ2-1
TGCGCCAGCAGCTCAGGGGGCCCAGGCCAGCCCCAGCATTTT	CASSSGGPGQPQHF	TRBD1	TRBV5-1	TRBJ1-5
TGTGCCAGTAGTATTGGGACAGGGGGTTTCTACGAGCAGTACTTC	CASSIGTGGFYEQYF	TRBD1	TRBV19	TRBJ2-7
TGTGCCAGCAGTCCCACGGGGGGAACGGGCGACTACGAGCAGTACTTC	CASSPTGGTGDYEQYF	TRBD2	TRBV27	TRBJ2-7
TGTGCCAGCAGCTCCTCCCCAACTACAAACTCAGGGGAGACCCAGTACTTC	CASSSSPTTNSGETQYF	-	TRBV5-4	TRBJ2-5
TGCGCCAGCAGTCAATCTATAGGACAGGGGTTTGGTAGCAATCAGCCCCAGCATTTT	CASSQSIGQGFGSNQPQHF	TRBD1	TRBV23-1	TRBJ1-5